Below, 12 T cell receptor beta chains from the same sample are listed, as sequenced in a study of T cells in Graves' hyperthyroidism and ophthalmopathy. Amplified TCR beta CDR3 regions derived from RNA transcripts. Researchers ran a first-round RT-PCR on the TCR CDR3 using the HTBI primer set. Using its own MiXCR run on the multiplex PCR reads, TCRdb lists one record per CDR3 protein. The sample lists hundreds of thousands of distinct CDR3 sequences, roughly 14% occurring once. The sequenced sample was blood. All receptors come from a woman younger than 30 with Graves' hyperthyroidism that later progressed to Graves' ophthalmopathy.

This clonotype has only a few counts. V usage is TRBV7-2 and J usage is TRBJ2-1; 13 bases align to TRBD2. Per germline, CDR1 SGHTA and CDR2 FQGNSA. After removal of 7 bases from V and 0 bases from J, the junction contained 9 bases not matched to a gene. This CDR3 spans 18 amino acids. DNA of the CDR3: TGTGCCAGCACCCGACTAGCGGGGGGCCCTAGCTCCTACAATGAGCAGTTCTTC. Translation: CASTRLAGGPSSYNEQFF.

At least ten counts were recorded for this clonotype. The chain uses TRBV27 and TRBJ2-1, with no clear D. The length of the CDR3 is 13 residues. Trimming shortened V by 5 bases and J by 15 bases, and 20 bases separated the two germline ends. Germline CDR1 MNHEY, CDR2 SMNVEV (reference sequence). Written as DNA, the CDR3 is TGTGCCAGCAGTCCCCGGGCCCCCCAGTCATGGTTCTTC. It encodes CASSPRAPQSWFF.

This clonotype was picked up many times. The rearrangement links TRBV20-1 to TRBJ2-5; D uncertain. The CDR3 is 13 residues long. The V end lost 0 bases, the J end lost 1 base, and 6 bases lay between the germline ends. Germline V gene lookup returns CDR1 DFQATT and CDR2 SNEGSKA (reference sequence). CDR3 sequence reads: CSARDYSQETQYF. CDR3 coding DNA: TGCAGTGCTAGAGATTACAGCCAAGAGACCCAGTACTTC.

In this sample, this clonotype turned up a few times. The chain has TRBV6-1 and TRBJ2-7, with 7 bases identical to TRBD2. The germline gives CDR1 MNHNS, CDR2 SASEGT. This CDR3 is 17 amino acids long. Trimming cost V 0 bases and J 0 bases; bases outside gene matches: 8. This CDR3 is CASSEASRAGRSYEQYF. CDR3 coding DNA: TGTGCCAGCAGTGAAGCCTCGCGAGCGGGACGCTCCTACGAGCAGTACTTC.

The J gene is TRBJ1-2, the V gene TRBV5-1; 8 bases map to TRBD1. The CDR3 is 14 amino acids. Germline lookup yields CDR1 SGHRS and CDR2 YFSETQ. After removal of 4 bases from V and 7 bases from J, the junction contained 9 bases not matched to a gene. As DNA, the CDR3 is TGCGCCAGCAGCCCCGCCGGACAGGGTGGTGGCTACACCTTC. This sequence encodes CASSPAGQGGGYTF.

The chain is built from TRBV29-1 and TRBJ2-7, with D tentatively TRBD2 (6 bases). CDR1 SQVTM and CDR2 ANQGSEA come from the germline V gene. CDR3 length equals 17 residues. Trimming removed 4 bases at V and 4 bases at J, with 26 bases between. CDR3 region: CSVGDPDYPPSGYEQYF. The CDR3 DNA reads TGCAGCGTTGGAGATCCGGACTATCCCCCGTCGGGTTACGAGCAGTACTTC.

This clonotype was counted at least ten times. The J gene is TRBJ2-7, the V gene TRBV2; 8 nucleotides match TRBD2. From germline, CDR1 is SNHLY and CDR2 FYNNEI. This CDR3 is 13 amino acids long. V lost 5 bases to trimming and J lost 5 bases; unmatched junction nucleotides: 5. CDR3 loop: CASSSGSGDEQYF. For the CDR3, the DNA is TGTGCCAGCAGTAGCGGGAGCGGGGACGAGCAGTACTTC.

The chain joins TRBV5-1 to TRBJ2-6; the D gene is possibly TRBD1 (6 bases). The CDR3 runs to 16 residues. Germline V CDR1 and CDR2: SGHRS, YFSETQ. The ends were cut back, 1 base at V and 2 bases at J, with 10 bases in the middle. CDR3 sequence (DNA): TGCGCCAGCAGCTTGCATAGGGGGACTGGGGCCAACGTCCTGACTTTC. This encodes CASSLHRGTGANVLTF.

This clonotype was seen more than once but under ten times. The chain is built from TRBV15 and TRBJ2-1; a weak D match, TRBD2 (5 bases). The CDR3 runs to 17 residues. Trimming pared 0 bases from V and 8 bases from J, leaving 20 bases between. Germline V CDR1 and CDR2: LNHNV, YYDKDF (reference sequence). The CDR3 DNA follows: TGTGCCACCAGCAGAGAAAGTATGGAACTAGTCAACGATGAGCAGTTCTTC. It yields the protein CATSRESMELVNDEQFF.

At least ten counts were recorded for this clonotype. The rearrangement links TRBV2 to TRBJ1-5; unclear D gene. V was shortened by 4 bases and J by 1 base, with 8 bases between the two germline ends. Germline V gives CDR1 SNHLY, CDR2 FYNNEI. The CDR3 runs 14 residues. The CDR3 region has the DNA TGTGCCAGCAGTGTTACCTTCAGCAATCAGCCCCAGCATTTT. Translated, it gives CASSVTFSNQPQHF.

Only a few counts were recorded for this clonotype. The V call is TRBV9, the J call TRBJ2-1; perhaps TRBD2 as D (7 bases). Trimming took 0 bases from V and 9 from J, leaving 16 bases between them. This CDR3 region has 15 residues. Germline CDR1 and CDR2: SGDLS and YYNGEE. Here the CDR3 reads CASSVEFGGAPEQFF. The CDR3 region has the DNA TGTGCCAGCAGCGTAGAGTTTGGGGGGGCCCCTGAGCAGTTCTTC.

About this clonotype itself: A single base separates this from a much larger clone, so it may be a read error. The rearrangement joins TRBV18 to TRBJ2-7, with D possibly matching TRBD2 (5 bases). The germline V gene has CDR1 KGHSH and CDR2 LQKENI. V dropped 5 bases and J dropped 7 bases, with 15 bases sitting between them. This CDR3 spans 13 amino acids. Here the CDR3 DNA reads TGTGCCAGCTCATCATTAGCCGGGGAAGAGCAGTACTTC. Protein product: CASSSLAGEEQYF.